This TCR beta chain was captured in a study of cytomegalovirus exposure and HLA in healthy donors. About the research overall: Most donors, roughly 84% of 398 genotyped, fell in the Caucasian-associated ancestry cluster.

Germline loops: CDR1 MGHRA, CDR2 YSYEKL. The CDR3 extends over 17 amino acids. Trimming left V 0 bases short and J 4 bases short, with 17 bases between. It was with 60 Vbeta and 13 Jbeta primers that the PCR ran. Sequencing used immunoSEQ multiplex PCR; TCRdb keeps in-frame clones, though not all of them. This table has some 100,000 clones, more than 75% appearing once. Study observations and caveats: About 87% or about 30% of the time was how often most TCR beta V segments were productive, according to an earlier analysis.

Note on this clone: Its antigen is still unknown.

Sequencing was carried out using PBMCs. The receptor comes from a woman in her 50s in good health and CMV-seropositive. The chain recombines TRBV4-1 with TRBJ2-3, with a tentative D call TRBD2 (6 bases). The CDR3 sequence is CASSQEGVAGRSDTQYF. The CDR3 DNA reads TGCGCCAGCAGCCAAGAGGGGGTGGCGGGACGGTCAGATACGCAGTATTTT.